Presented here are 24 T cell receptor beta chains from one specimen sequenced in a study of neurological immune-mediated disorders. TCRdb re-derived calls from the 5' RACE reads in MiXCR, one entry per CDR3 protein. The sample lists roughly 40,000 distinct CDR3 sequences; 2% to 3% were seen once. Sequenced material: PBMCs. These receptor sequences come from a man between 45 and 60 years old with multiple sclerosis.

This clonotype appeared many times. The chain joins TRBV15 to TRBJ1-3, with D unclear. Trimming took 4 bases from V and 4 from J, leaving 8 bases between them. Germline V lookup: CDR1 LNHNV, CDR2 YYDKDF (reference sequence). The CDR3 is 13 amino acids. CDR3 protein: CATSIPWGNTIYF. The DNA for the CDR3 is TGTGCCACCAGCATTCCCTGGGGAAACACCATATATTTT.

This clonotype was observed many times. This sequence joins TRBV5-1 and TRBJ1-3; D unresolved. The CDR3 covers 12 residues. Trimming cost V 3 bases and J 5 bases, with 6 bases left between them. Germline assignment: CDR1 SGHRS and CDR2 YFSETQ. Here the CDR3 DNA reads TGCGCCAGCAGCTCCAGCCGAAACACCATATATTTT. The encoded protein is CASSSSRNTIYF.

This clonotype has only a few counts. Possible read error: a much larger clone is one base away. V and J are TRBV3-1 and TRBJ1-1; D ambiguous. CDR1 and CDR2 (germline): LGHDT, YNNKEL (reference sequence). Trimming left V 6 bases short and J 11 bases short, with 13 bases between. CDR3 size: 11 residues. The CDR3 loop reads CASRLRERAFF. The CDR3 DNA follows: TGTGCCAGCAGATTGCGTGAACGCGCTTTCTTT.

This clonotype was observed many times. CDR3 amino acids: CASSLSGWGGTDTQYF. The CDR3 nucleotides are TGTGCCAGCAGTTTAAGCGGGTGGGGAGGCACAGATACGCAGTATTTT. V is TRBV12-3 or TRBV12-4 and J is TRBJ2-3; tentatively, D is TRBD2 (6 bases). The V gene lost 2 bases and the J gene lost 1 base, with 13 bases spanning the gap. The CDR3 runs 16 residues.

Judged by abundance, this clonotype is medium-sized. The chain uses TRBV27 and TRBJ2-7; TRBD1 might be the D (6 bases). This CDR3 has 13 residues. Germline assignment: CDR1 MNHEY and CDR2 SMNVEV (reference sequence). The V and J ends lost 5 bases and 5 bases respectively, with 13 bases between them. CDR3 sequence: CASSIQGIHEQYF. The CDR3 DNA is TGTGCCAGCAGTATACAGGGAATCCACGAGCAGTACTTC.

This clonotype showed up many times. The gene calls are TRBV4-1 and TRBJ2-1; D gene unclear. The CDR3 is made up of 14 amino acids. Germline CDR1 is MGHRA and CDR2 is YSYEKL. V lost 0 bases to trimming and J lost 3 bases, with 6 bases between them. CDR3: CASSQEGNYNEQFF. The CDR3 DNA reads TGCGCCAGCAGCCAAGAGGGGAACTACAATGAGCAGTTCTTC.

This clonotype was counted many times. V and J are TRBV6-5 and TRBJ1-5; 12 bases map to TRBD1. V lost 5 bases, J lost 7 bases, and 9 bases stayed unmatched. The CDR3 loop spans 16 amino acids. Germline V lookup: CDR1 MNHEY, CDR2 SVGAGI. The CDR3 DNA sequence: TGTGCCAGCAGTAGAACCGGGACAGGGGGCGCGCAGCCCCAGCATTTT. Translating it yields CASSRTGTGGAQPQHF.

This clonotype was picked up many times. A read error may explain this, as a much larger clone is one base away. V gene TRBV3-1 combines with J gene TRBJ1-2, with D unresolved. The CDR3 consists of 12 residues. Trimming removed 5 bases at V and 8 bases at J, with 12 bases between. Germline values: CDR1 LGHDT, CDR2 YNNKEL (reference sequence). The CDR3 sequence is CASSKDHAGYTF. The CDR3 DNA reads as TGTGCCAGCAGCAAGGACCATGCGGGCTACACCTTC.

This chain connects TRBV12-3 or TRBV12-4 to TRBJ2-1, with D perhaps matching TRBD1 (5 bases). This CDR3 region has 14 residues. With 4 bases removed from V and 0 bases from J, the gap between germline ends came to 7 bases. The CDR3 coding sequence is TGTGCCAGCAGTTACCAGGGCTCCTACAATGAGCAGTTCTTC. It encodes CASSYQGSYNEQFF.

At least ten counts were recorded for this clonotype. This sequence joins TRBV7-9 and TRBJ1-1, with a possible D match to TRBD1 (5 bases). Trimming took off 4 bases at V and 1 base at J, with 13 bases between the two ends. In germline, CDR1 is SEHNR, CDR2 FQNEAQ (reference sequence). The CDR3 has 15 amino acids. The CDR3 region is CASSSLQGANTEAFF. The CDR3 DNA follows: TGTGCCAGCAGCTCCCTGCAGGGAGCGAACACTGAAGCTTTCTTT.

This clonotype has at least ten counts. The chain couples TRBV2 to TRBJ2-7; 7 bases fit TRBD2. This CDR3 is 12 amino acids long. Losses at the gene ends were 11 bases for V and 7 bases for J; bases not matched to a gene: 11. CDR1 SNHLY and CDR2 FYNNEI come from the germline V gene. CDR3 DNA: TGTGCCGGCATTGTAGCGGGCCCTGAGCAGTACTTC. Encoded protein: CAGIVAGPEQYF.

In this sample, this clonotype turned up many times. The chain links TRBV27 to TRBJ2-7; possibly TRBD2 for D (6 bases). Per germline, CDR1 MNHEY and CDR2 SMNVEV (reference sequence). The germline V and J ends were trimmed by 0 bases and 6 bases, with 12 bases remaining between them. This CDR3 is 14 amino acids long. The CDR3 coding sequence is TGTGCCAGCAGTTTATCTTTGCTAGCGTCCGAGCAGTACTTC. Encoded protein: CASSLSLLASEQYF.

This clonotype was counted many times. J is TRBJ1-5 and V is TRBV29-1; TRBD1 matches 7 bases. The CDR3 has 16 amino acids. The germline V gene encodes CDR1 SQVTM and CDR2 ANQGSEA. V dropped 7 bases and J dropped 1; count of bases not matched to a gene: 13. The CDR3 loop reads CSATTTGSGSNQPQHF. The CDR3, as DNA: TGCAGCGCAACTACGACAGGGTCAGGGAGCAATCAGCCCCAGCATTTT. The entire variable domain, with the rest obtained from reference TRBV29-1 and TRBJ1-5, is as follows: SAVISQKPSRDICQRGTSLTIQCQVDSQVTMMFWYRQQPGQSLTLIATANQGSEATYESGFVIDKFPISRPNLTFSTLTVSNMSPEDSSIYLCSATTTGSGSNQPQHFGDGTRLSIL.

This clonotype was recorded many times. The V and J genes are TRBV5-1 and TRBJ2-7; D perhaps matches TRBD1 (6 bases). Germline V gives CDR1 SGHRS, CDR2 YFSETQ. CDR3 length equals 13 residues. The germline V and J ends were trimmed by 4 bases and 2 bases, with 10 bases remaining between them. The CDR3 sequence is CASSGDNPYEQYF. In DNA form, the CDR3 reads TGCGCCAGCAGCGGGGACAACCCCTACGAGCAGTACTTC.

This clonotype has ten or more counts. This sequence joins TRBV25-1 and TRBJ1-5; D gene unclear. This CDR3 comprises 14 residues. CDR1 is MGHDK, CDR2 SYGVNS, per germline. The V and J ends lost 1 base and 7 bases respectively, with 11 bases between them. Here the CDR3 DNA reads TGTGCCAGCAGTGAATCCGGGCGGGAACAGCCCCAGCATTTT. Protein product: CASSESGREQPQHF.

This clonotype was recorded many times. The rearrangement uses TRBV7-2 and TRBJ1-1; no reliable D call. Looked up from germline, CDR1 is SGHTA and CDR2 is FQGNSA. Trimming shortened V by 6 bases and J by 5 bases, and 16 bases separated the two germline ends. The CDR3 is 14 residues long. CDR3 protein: CASSFWSGRTEAFF. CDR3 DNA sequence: TGTGCCAGCAGTTTCTGGAGTGGACGGACTGAAGCTTTCTTT.

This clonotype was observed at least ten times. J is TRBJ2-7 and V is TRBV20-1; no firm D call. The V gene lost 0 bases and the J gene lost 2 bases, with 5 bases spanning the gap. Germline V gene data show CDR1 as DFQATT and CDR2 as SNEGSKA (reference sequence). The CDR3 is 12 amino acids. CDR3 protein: CSARDRPYEQYF. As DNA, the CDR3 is TGCAGTGCTAGAGATCGGCCCTACGAGCAGTACTTC.

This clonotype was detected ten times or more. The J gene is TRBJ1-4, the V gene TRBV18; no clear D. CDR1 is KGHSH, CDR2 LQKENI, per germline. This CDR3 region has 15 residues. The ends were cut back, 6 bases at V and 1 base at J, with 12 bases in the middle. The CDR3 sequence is CASSNQRGTNEKLFF. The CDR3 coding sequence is TGTGCCAGCTCCAACCAGCGGGGAACTAATGAAAAACTGTTTTTT.

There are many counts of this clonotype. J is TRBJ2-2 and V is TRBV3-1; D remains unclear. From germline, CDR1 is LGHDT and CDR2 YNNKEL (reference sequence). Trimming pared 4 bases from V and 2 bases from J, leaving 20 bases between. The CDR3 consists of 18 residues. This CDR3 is CASSPITPDLGNTGELFF. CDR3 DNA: TGTGCCAGCAGCCCAATAACCCCGGACCTAGGAAACACCGGGGAGCTGTTTTTT.

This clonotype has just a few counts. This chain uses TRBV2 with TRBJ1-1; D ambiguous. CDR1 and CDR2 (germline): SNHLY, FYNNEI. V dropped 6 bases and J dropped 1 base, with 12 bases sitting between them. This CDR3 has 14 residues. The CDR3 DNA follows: TGTGCCAGCAGGGGAGGGAACAGGAACACTGAAGCTTTCTTT. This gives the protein CASRGGNRNTEAFF. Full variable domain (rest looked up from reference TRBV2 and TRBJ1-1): EPEVTQTPSHQVTQMGQEVILRCVPISNHLYFYWYRQILGQKVEFLVSFYNNEISEKSEIFDDQFSVERPDGSNFTLKIRSTKLEDSAMYFCASRGGNRNTEAFFGQGTRLTVV.

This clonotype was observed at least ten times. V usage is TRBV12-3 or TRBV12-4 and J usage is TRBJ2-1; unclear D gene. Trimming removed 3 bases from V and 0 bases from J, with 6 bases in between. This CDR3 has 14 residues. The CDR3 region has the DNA TGTGCCAGCAGTTTTTCCAGCTCCTACAATGAGCAGTTCTTC. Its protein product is CASSFSSSYNEQFF.

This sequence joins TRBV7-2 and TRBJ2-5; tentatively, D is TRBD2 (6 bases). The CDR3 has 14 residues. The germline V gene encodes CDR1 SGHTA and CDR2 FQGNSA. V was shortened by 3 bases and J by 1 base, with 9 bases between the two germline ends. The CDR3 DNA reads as TGTGCCAGCAGCTTTATTAGCGGCCAAGAGACCCAGTACTTC. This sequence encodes CASSFISGQETQYF.

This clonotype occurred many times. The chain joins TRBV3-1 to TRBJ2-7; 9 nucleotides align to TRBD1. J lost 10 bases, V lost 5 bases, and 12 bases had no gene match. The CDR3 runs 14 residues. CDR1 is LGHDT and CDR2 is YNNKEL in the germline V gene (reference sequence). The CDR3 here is CASSSRTGALPQYF. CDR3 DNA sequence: TGTGCCAGCAGCTCTCGGACAGGGGCCCTCCCTCAGTACTTC.

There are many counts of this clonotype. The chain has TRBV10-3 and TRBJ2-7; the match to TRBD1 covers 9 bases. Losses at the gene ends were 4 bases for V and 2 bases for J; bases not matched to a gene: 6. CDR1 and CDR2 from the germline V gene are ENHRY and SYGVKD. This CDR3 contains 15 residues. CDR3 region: CAISALTGGTYEQYF. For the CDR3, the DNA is TGTGCCATCAGTGCTTTGACAGGGGGGACCTACGAGCAGTACTTC.